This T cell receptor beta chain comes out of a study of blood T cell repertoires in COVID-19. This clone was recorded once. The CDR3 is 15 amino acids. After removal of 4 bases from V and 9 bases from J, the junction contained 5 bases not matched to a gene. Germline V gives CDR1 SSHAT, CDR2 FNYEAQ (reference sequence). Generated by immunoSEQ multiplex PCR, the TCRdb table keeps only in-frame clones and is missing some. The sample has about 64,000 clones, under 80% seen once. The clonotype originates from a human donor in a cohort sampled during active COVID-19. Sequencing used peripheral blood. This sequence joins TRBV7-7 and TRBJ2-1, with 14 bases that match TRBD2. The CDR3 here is CASSSGLAGEVEQFF. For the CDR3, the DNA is TGTGCCAGCAGCTCGGGACTAGCGGGGGAAGTTGAGCAGTTCTTC.